A selection of T cell receptor beta chains follows, all from one sample in a study of cytomegalovirus exposure and HLA in healthy donors. TCRdb's copy holds only in-frame clones and misses some; the assay was immunoSEQ multiplex PCR. The data hold roughly 62,000 clones, with roughly 94% observed a single time. Sequenced input: PBMCs. The source of these receptors is a man aged 18 to 35 in good health and CMV-seronegative. CDR3s include the opening cysteine and the closing phenylalanine or tryptophan. Each record gives: clone size, CDR3 length, D gene, J gene, V gene, CDR3 DNA, CDR3 protein. A D gene is named only where the DNA matches it firmly. Size is omitted from some rows. Given values are once, few, many or a class for expanded clones.

NA	13	NA	TRBJ2-7	TRBV7-9	TGTGCCAGCAGCTTTGGGCCGGGGACAGAGCAGTACTTC	CASSFGPGTEQYF
medium-sized	14	NA	TRBJ2-3	TRBV6-4	TGTGCCAGCAGTGAGGGGACTAGCACAGATACGCAGTATTTT	CASSEGTSTDTQYF
NA	14	TRBD1	TRBJ1-1	TRBV11-3	TGTGCCAGCAGCTTCAGGACAGGGCAGACTGAAGCTTTCTTT	CASSFRTGQTEAFF
NA	14	NA	TRBJ2-5	TRBV27	TGTGCCAGCCAAATGGGAGGTGGTGGAGAGACCCAGTACTTC	CASQMGGGGETQYF
NA	16	TRBD2	TRBJ2-7	TRBV18	TGTGCCAGCTCACCAATCTCGAGACTAGCGGGAGGCGAGCAGTACTTC	CASSPISRLAGGEQYF
NA	15	TRBD2	TRBJ2-7	TRBV2	TGTGCCAGCAGTTCCGGGACTAGCGGAATTTACGAGCAGTACTTC	CASSSGTSGIYEQYF
NA	16	TRBD2	TRBJ2-2	TRBV5-4	TGTGCCAGCAGCTCTGGACTAGCGGGGAACACCGGGGAGCTGTTTTTT	CASSSGLAGNTGELFF
NA	13	TRBD1	TRBJ2-7	TRBV5-4	TGTGCCAGCAGCCAGGACAGGGTCTGGGAGCAGTACTTC	CASSQDRVWEQYF
NA	15	TRBD1	TRBJ2-7	TRBV2	TGTGCCAGCAGGGCCGGGACAGGGGTTCTCTACGAGCAGTACTTC	CASRAGTGVLYEQYF
NA	16	TRBD1	TRBJ1-5	TRBV4-1	TGCGCCAGCAGCCAAGAACAGGACAGGGCCCACCAGCCCCAGCATTTT	CASSQEQDRAHQPQHF
NA	16	TRBD2	TRBJ2-1	TRBV7-9	TGTGCCAGCAGCCCCACTAGCGGGAGAACCTACAATGAGCAGTTCTTC	CASSPTSGRTYNEQFF
NA	12	NA	TRBJ1-1	TRBV5-1	TGCGCCAGCAGCTCCGGGGGCACTGAAGCTTTCTTT	CASSSGGTEAFF
NA	16	TRBD2	TRBJ2-1	TRBV6-4	TGTGCCAGCAGTGGGACTAGCGGGAGCCAATTGAATGAGCAGTTCTTC	CASSGTSGSQLNEQFF
NA	14	NA	TRBJ1-3	TRBV11-2	TGTGCCAGCAGCATTTACGGGGCTGGAAACACCATATATTTT	CASSIYGAGNTIYF
NA	13	NA	TRBJ2-2	TRBV27	TGTGCCAGCATGTCGGGGAACACCGGGGAGCTGTTTTTT	CASMSGNTGELFF
NA	15	TRBD1	TRBJ2-7	TRBV27	TGTGCCAGCAGTTTGACCGGGACAGGACCATACGAGCAGTACTTC	CASSLTGTGPYEQYF
NA	14	NA	TRBJ2-1	TRBV29-1	TGCAGCGTTGAGCAGCCAGGTCCCTACAATGAGCAGTTCTTC	CSVEQPGPYNEQFF
NA	15	NA	TRBJ2-7	TRBV7-2	TGTGCCAGCAGCTTAGTCTTCGGGAAATTCTACGAGCAGTACTTC	CASSLVFGKFYEQYF
NA	13	NA	TRBJ1-3	TRBV28	TGTGCCAGCAGTGCTGGGCTTTTGAACACCATATATTTT	CASSAGLLNTIYF
NA	15	NA	TRBJ2-2	TRBV5-4	TGTGCCAGCAGCTTTGGCAGGTTGAACACCGGGGAGCTGTTTTTT	CASSFGRLNTGELFF
NA	12	NA	TRBJ2-7	TRBV6-5	TGTGCCAGCGCCGGGAGCTCCTACGAGCAGTACTTC	CASAGSSYEQYF
NA	14	NA	TRBJ2-3	TRBV11-2	TGTGCCAGCAGCTCCTTTACTCCCCCAGATACGCAGTATTTT	CASSSFTPPDTQYF
NA	16	NA	TRBJ2-1	TRBV9	TGTGCCAGCAGCGTAGGACGCGGCAGGGGAACCAATGAGCAGTTCTTC	CASSVGRGRGTNEQFF
NA	13	NA	TRBJ2-1	TRBV7-2	TGTGCCAGCAGCCCAGGGCTAGAGGATGAGCAGTTCTTC	CASSPGLEDEQFF
NA	15	TRBD1	TRBJ2-2	TRBV7-9	TGTGCCAGCAGCCCGGGACAGGGTTACACCGGGGAGCTGTTTTTT	CASSPGQGYTGELFF
NA	16	TRBD2	TRBJ2-1	TRBV11-3	TGTGCCAGCAGCTTGGGGGCGGGAGGGTCCCACAATGAGCAGTTCTTC	CASSLGAGGSHNEQFF
NA	16	NA	TRBJ1-1	TRBV7-8	TGTGCCAGCAGCTTAGACTTGGGACACTGGAACACTGAAGCTTTCTTT	CASSLDLGHWNTEAFF
NA	13	NA	TRBJ2-5	TRBV28	TGTGCCAGCAGTTCTGAACTACAAGAGACCCAGTACTTC	CASSSELQETQYF
NA	13	TRBD1	TRBJ2-7	TRBV5-1	TGCGCCAGCAGCCCCGGACAGGCCAACGAGCAGTACTTC	CASSPGQANEQYF
NA	16	TRBD2	TRBJ2-1	TRBV7-6	TGTGCCAGCAGCCCGGTTAGCGGGAGGGCCAGGAATGAGCAGTTCTTC	CASSPVSGRARNEQFF
NA	12	NA	TRBJ2-7	TRBV19	TGTGCCAGTAGTATGACTGGGTCCGAGCAGTACTTC	CASSMTGSEQYF
once	14	NA	TRBJ1-1	TRBV11-2	TGTGCCAGCAGCTTGCAAGGGGGGAACACTGAAGCTTTCTTT	CASSLQGGNTEAFF
NA	12	TRBD2	TRBJ2-7	TRBV19	TGTGCCAGTAGTCCCGGGGGGAACGAGCAGTACTTC	CASSPGGNEQYF
NA	13	NA	TRBJ2-7	TRBV28	TGTGCCAGCAGTCCCCGACAGGGAGGCGAGCAGTACTTC	CASSPRQGGEQYF
NA	17	TRBD2	TRBJ2-1	TRBV11-1	TGTGCCAGCAGCCCCAACTCGCTTACTAGCGGGCCCCATGAGCAGTTCTTC	CASSPNSLTSGPHEQFF
NA	15	NA	TRBJ1-2	TRBV5-4	TGTGCCAGCAGCTTGGACCCCGACAGTAACTATGGCTACACCTTC	CASSLDPDSNYGYTF
NA	12	NA	TRBJ2-2	TRBV6-5	TGTGCCAGTCGACAGGGAGGCGGGGAGCTGTTTTTT	CASRQGGGELFF
NA	14	TRBD1	TRBJ1-4	TRBV7-2	TGTGCCAGCAGCCCAGGGACAGGGATCAAAAAACTGTTTTTT	CASSPGTGIKKLFF
NA	16	NA	TRBJ2-1	TRBV9	TGTGCCAGCAGCGTAGTTATGGAGGGGCTGAACAATGAGCAGTTCTTC	CASSVVMEGLNNEQFF
NA	15	TRBD1	TRBJ1-2	TRBV28	TGTGCCAGCAGATCCCCTACAGGGGAGGTAGGTGGCTACACCTTC	CASRSPTGEVGGYTF
NA	21	TRBD1	TRBJ1-5	TRBV6-4	TGTGCCAGCAGTGACTCGCCCATACCGGGACAGGGGGCGCGCAGCAATCAGCCCCAGCATTTT	CASSDSPIPGQGARSNQPQHF
once	14	TRBD1	TRBJ1-1	TRBV6-5	TGTGCCAGCAGCGATGAGGGGGCGGGCACTGAAGCTTTCTTT	CASSDEGAGTEAFF
NA	18	TRBD1	TRBJ1-5	TRBV19	TGTGCCAGTAGCACCCGGGGACAGGGGTTCGATAGCAATCAGCCCCAGCATTTT	CASSTRGQGFDSNQPQHF
NA	15	NA	TRBJ2-2	TRBV5-1	TGCGCCAGCAGCTCCCGACTGGAAGGGGCCGGGGAGCTGTTTTTT	CASSSRLEGAGELFF
NA	15	NA	TRBJ2-7	TRBV9	TGTGCCAGCAGCCCTTCAGAGGGAACGAATTACGAGCAGTACTTC	CASSPSEGTNYEQYF
NA	15	NA	TRBJ2-1	TRBV23-1	TGCGCCAGCAGTTCCCCGGGACAACTTTTCGATGAGCAGTTCTTC	CASSSPGQLFDEQFF
once	12	NA	TRBJ1-2	TRBV19	TGTGCCAGCAATGAGGTCCTGGGTGGCTACACCTTC	CASNEVLGGYTF
NA	14	NA	TRBJ2-1	TRBV9	TGTGCCAGCAGCGTTGTTCCCGGGAGCGATGAGCAGTTCTTC	CASSVVPGSDEQFF